Shown below are 24 T cell receptor beta chains from a single sample sequenced in a study of T cells in Graves' hyperthyroidism and ophthalmopathy. RNA transcripts were the template for amplifying TCR beta CDR3 regions. In the first-round RT-PCR of the TCR CDR3, the HTBI primer set was used. From the multiplex PCR reads, TCRdb called clonotypes with MiXCR, one entry per CDR3 protein. The sample records fewer than 650,000 distinct CDR3 sequences, about 14% being singletons. Sequenced input: blood. The receptors stem from a woman aged 40 to 49 with Graves' hyperthyroidism.

V gene TRBV5-1 combines with J gene TRBJ1-5; the D gene is possibly TRBD1 (5 bases). Germline assignment: CDR1 SGHRS and CDR2 YFSETQ. This CDR3 spans 15 amino acids. Trimming shortened V by 1 base and J by 2 bases, and 10 bases separated the two germline ends. This CDR3 reads CASSLRGERNQPQHF. The CDR3 DNA is TGCGCCAGCAGCTTGAGGGGTGAGCGCAATCAGCCCCAGCATTTT.

The V call is TRBV6-1, the J call TRBJ2-3; a weak D match, TRBD2 (6 bases). From germline, CDR1 is MNHNS and CDR2 SASEGT. V dropped 7 bases and J dropped 5 bases, with 13 bases sitting between them. The CDR3 extends over 13 amino acids. This chain's CDR3 is CASKKEGRDTQYF. The CDR3 nucleotides read TGTGCCAGCAAAAAGGAGGGTAGAGATACGCAGTATTTT.

With regard to this clonotype: A junction end diverges from the germline sequence, so it may reflect a read error. The V call is TRBV6-1, the J call TRBJ1-1; 8 positions agree with TRBD1. Germline lookup yields CDR1 MNHNS and CDR2 SASEGT. The CDR3 totals 14 residues. The DNA of the CDR3 is TGTGCCAGCAGCCTTACAGGGGGGGTCACTGAAGCTTCCTTT. Protein sequence: CASSLTGGVTEASF.

This clonotype was observed at least ten times. This chain links TRBV12-3 or TRBV12-4 with TRBJ2-7; 11 bases line up with TRBD2. V trimming: 10 bases; J trimming: 1 base; junction bases outside the gene matches: 0. The length of the CDR3 is 12 residues. The CDR3 sequence is CATSGRSYEQYF. The CDR3 bases are TGTGCCACTAGCGGGAGGTCCTACGAGCAGTACTTC.

Note on this clonotype: One base away lies a much larger clone, so this may be a sequencing read error. The chain has TRBV6-4 and TRBJ2-7; D gene ambiguous. TRBJ2-1 matches the DNA end more closely, so the J call is doubtful. CDR1 and CDR2 from the germline V gene are MRHNA and SNTAGT. This CDR3 spans 13 amino acids. The CDR3 bases are TGTGCCAGCAGTCTCACAACTCACTACGAGCAGTTCTTC. Amino acids: CASSLTTHYEQFF.

In this sample, this clonotype turned up a few times. The rearrangement joins TRBV6-6 to TRBJ2-3, with TRBD2 matching over 7 bases. CDR3 length: 16 amino acids. Germline V gene data show CDR1 as MNHNY and CDR2 as SVGAGI (reference sequence). With 0 bases clipped from V and 4 bases from J, the junction kept 7 bases outside the gene matches. CDR3 coding DNA: TGTGCCAGCAGTTACTCGATTGCGGGAGAAGCAGATACGCAGTATTTT. Translation: CASSYSIAGEADTQYF.

The table lists this clonotype with many counts. The J gene is TRBJ2-5, the V gene TRBV7-2; D may match TRBD1 or TRBD2 (5 bases each). The CDR3 has 16 residues. Germline V gene data show CDR1 as SGHTA and CDR2 as FQGNSA. V was trimmed by 5 bases and J by 5 bases, leaving 21 bases between them. The CDR3 DNA is TGTGCCAGCAGCCTATTTCCTGTCAGGGCGGGCGAGACCCAGTACTTC. Translation gives CASSLFPVRAGETQYF.

The rearrangement uses TRBV7-9 and TRBJ2-2, with D unclear. The germline V gene has CDR1 SEHNR and CDR2 FQNEAQ (reference sequence). The CDR3 consists of 15 residues. V was cut by 3 bases and J by 0 bases, with 8 bases left in between. The DNA for the CDR3 is TGTGCCAGCAGCTTGGGCAGCTCGAACACCGGGGAGCTGTTTTTT. Residues: CASSLGSSNTGELFF.

This chain uses TRBV9 with TRBJ1-1; no clear D gene. CDR1 is SGDLS and CDR2 is YYNGEE in the germline V gene. The CDR3 is made up of 14 amino acids. Trimming took off 4 bases at V and 0 bases at J, with 10 bases between the two ends. CDR3 amino acids: CASSSSTVNTEAFF. In nucleotides, the CDR3 is TGTGCCAGCAGCTCTTCGACGGTGAACACTGAAGCTTTCTTT.

About this clonotype itself: A much bigger clone sits one base away, suggesting this may be a read error. V and J are TRBV2 and TRBJ2-3, with D possibly TRBD2 on 7 matching bases. The CDR3 consists of 14 residues. The germline gives CDR1 SNHLY, CDR2 FYNNEI. DNA for the CDR3: TGTGCCAGCAGAGAGGGGGGGGGCACAGATGCGCAGTATTTT. Encoded protein: CASREGGGTDAQYF.

This clonotype was counted ten times or more. The J gene is TRBJ1-5, the V gene TRBV28; TRBD1 matches 8 bases. CDR1 is MDHEN, CDR2 SYDVKM, per germline. This CDR3 comprises 17 residues. The J segment lost 2 bases and the V segment lost 0 bases, leaving 6 bases of the junction unmatched. In nucleotides, the CDR3 is TGTGCCAGCAGTTTATGGCCCGCGACAGGGGGCAATCAGCCCCAGCATTTT. It specifies CASSLWPATGGNQPQHF.

This clonotype was seen only a few times. The chain combines TRBV3-1 with TRBJ2-6, with D maybe TRBD1 (6 bases). Germline V gene data show CDR1 as LGHDT and CDR2 as YNNKEL (reference sequence). V lost 1 base to trimming and J lost 2 bases, with 15 bases between them. The CDR3 extends over 18 amino acids. In nucleotides, the CDR3 is TGTGCCAGCAGCCAAGTGCTGGTGGGGGCGACTGGGGCCAACGTCCTGACTTTC. Translated: CASSQVLVGATGANVLTF.

At least ten counts were recorded for this clonotype. The gene calls are TRBV18 and TRBJ2-7, with a possible D match to TRBD1 (6 bases). V was clipped by 0 bases and J by 3 bases, with 9 bases between them. The CDR3 has 14 amino acids. Germline CDR1 reads KGHSH; CDR2 reads LQKENI. For the CDR3, the DNA is TGTGCCAGCTCACCACCGAGGGACATCTACGAGCAGTACTTC. Protein sequence: CASSPPRDIYEQYF. The full variable domain, rest sourced from reference TRBV18 and TRBJ2-7, is NAGVMQNPRHLVRRRGQEARLRCSPMKGHSHVYWYRQLPEEGLKFMVYLQKENIIDESGMPKERFSAEFPKEGPSILRIQQVVRGDSAAYFCASSPPRDIYEQYFGPGTRLTVT.

A word on this clonotype: Being one base from a much bigger clone, this may be a read error. The conserved phenylalanine or tryptophan is not found at the CDR3 terminus, so this likely reflects a read error. J is TRBJ1-1 and V is TRBV9; D ambiguous. V shed 0 bases and J shed 1 base, with 7 bases lying between them. The CDR3 length is 14 residues. Germline lookup yields CDR1 SGDLS and CDR2 YYNGEE. The CDR3 sequence: CASSVASWNTEAFL. In DNA form, the CDR3 reads TGTGCCAGCAGCGTAGCCTCGTGGAACACTGAAGCTTTCTTA.

This clonotype was seen repeatedly, ten times or more. The V gene is TRBV12-3 or TRBV12-4, the J gene TRBJ2-1; D call uncertain. Trimming stripped 6 bases from V and 4 bases from J, with 10 bases between. This CDR3 is built from 13 residues. CDR3 DNA: TGTGCCAGCAGCCAACTCGATTACAATGAGCAGTTCTTC. This codes for CASSQLDYNEQFF.

This clonotype was recorded many times. The chain recombines TRBV5-1 with TRBJ2-3; 12 positions agree with TRBD1. Germline V gene lookup returns CDR1 SGHRS and CDR2 YFSETQ. This CDR3 spans 15 amino acids. V was pared by 0 bases and J by 6 bases, with 2 bases of the junction left unmatched. CDR3 residues: CASSLEGTGGDTQYF. The CDR3 DNA sequence: TGCGCCAGCAGCTTGGAAGGGACAGGGGGCGATACGCAGTATTTT.

As concerns this clonotype: One base away lies a much larger clone, so this may be a sequencing read error. This rearrangement joins TRBV5-1 to TRBJ2-7; TRBD1 agrees at 7 bases. The CDR3 length is 13 residues. CDR1 is SGHRS and CDR2 is YFSETQ in the germline V gene. V shed 8 bases, J shed 2 bases, and the junction held 7 bases outside the gene matches. This CDR3 is CASTGAPTYEQYF. CDR3 nucleotide sequence: TGCGCCAGTACAGGGGCTCCAACCTACGAGCAGTACTTC.

Only a few counts were recorded for this clonotype. The chain couples TRBV29-1 to TRBJ2-3; tentative D call: TRBD2 (5 bases). The CDR3 is 12 residues long. From germline, CDR1 is SQVTM and CDR2 ANQGSEA. Trimming removed 3 bases at V and 6 bases at J, with 10 bases between. The CDR3 DNA follows: TGCAGCGTTGAGGCGGGTGGGGATACGCAGTATTTT. Translating gives CSVEAGGDTQYF.

This clonotype was seen at least ten times. The chain carries TRBV6-1 and TRBJ2-7; 11 bases fit TRBD2. Germline V gives CDR1 MNHNS, CDR2 SASEGT. V gave up 5 bases and J gave up 2 bases; unmatched junction bases: 5. This CDR3 comprises 15 residues. The CDR3 loop reads CASSTGTSGTYEQYF. The CDR3 bases are TGTGCCAGCAGTACAGGGACTAGCGGTACCTACGAGCAGTACTTC.

This rearrangement joins TRBV20-1 to TRBJ2-7; the D gene is possibly TRBD2 (5 bases). V dropped 5 bases and J dropped 3 bases, with 8 bases sitting between them. The CDR3 length is 11 residues. Germline V gene data show CDR1 as DFQATT and CDR2 as SNEGSKA (reference sequence). The CDR3 sequence: CSARRDYEQYF. CDR3 DNA: TGCAGTGCTCGCCGGGACTACGAGCAGTACTTC.

This clonotype was detected many times. J is TRBJ1-2 and V is TRBV6-2 or TRBV6-3; TRBD1 matches 7 bases. The J segment lost 2 bases and the V segment lost 4 bases, leaving 4 bases of the junction unmatched. The CDR3 sequence is 14 residues long. Per germline, CDR1 MNHEY and CDR2 SVGEGT. The CDR3 here is CASSSGTENYGYTF. Here the CDR3 DNA reads TGTGCCAGCAGTTCCGGGACAGAGAACTATGGCTACACCTTC.

In this sample, this clonotype turned up many times. The rearrangement joins TRBV20-1 to TRBJ2-1; D may match TRBD1 or TRBD2 (5 bases each). CDR1 is DFQATT and CDR2 is SNEGSKA in the germline V gene (reference sequence). The CDR3 sequence is 15 residues long. V shed 6 bases and J shed 6 bases, with 21 bases lying between them. CDR3 nucleotides: TGCAGTGCCGACAGTGACCCCCCGAGGGGCAATGAGCAGTTCTTC. It translates to CSADSDPPRGNEQFF.

A few counts support this clonotype. The rearrangement links TRBV6-1 to TRBJ2-3, with D uncertain. Germline V gives CDR1 MNHNS, CDR2 SASEGT. V was cut by 3 bases and J by 0 bases, with 10 bases left in between. The CDR3 extends over 15 amino acids. The CDR3 nucleotides read TGTGCCAGCAGTGACAGACATGCAAGCACAGATACGCAGTATTTT. It yields the protein CASSDRHASTDTQYF.

This clonotype was found a few times. The chain uses TRBV7-2 and TRBJ2-1; 10 nucleotides match TRBD2. J lost 7 bases, V lost 1 base, and 4 bases had no gene match. Germline CDR1 is SGHTA and CDR2 is FQGNSA. This CDR3 comprises 15 residues. Here the CDR3 DNA reads TGTGCCAGCAGCTTAGTGGCTAGCGGGAGAAATGAGCAGTTCTTC. It codes for CASSLVASGRNEQFF. Filled out from reference TRBV7-2 and TRBJ2-1, the complete variable domain reads GAGVSQSPSNKVTEKGKDVELRCDPISGHTALYWYRQSLGQGLEFLIYFQGNSAPDKSGLPSDRFSAERTGGSVSTLTIQRTQQEDSAVYLCASSLVASGRNEQFFGPGTRLTVL.